This T cell receptor beta chain emerged from a study of cytomegalovirus exposure and HLA in healthy donors. With respect to this clone: Its antigen is unknown.

60 Vbeta and 13 Jbeta primers were used in PCR. Data came from immunoSEQ multiplex PCR; TCRdb stores just in-frame clones and leaves some out. This sample has fewer than 200,000 clones, with around 80% found just once. General study results and limits: In a later analysis, HLA-C alleles had the fewest associated TCRs, DRB1 alleles the most.

The CDR3 spans 13 residues. Germline loops: CDR1 ENHRY, CDR2 SYGVKD. V trimming: 6 bases; J trimming: 5 bases; junction bases outside the gene matches: 3. The receptor was derived from a woman aged 50 to 60 in good health and CMV-seropositive. The sample comprised PBMCs. The chain is built from TRBV10-3 and TRBJ1-2; 10 bases align to TRBD1. DNA for the CDR3: TGTGCCATCAGCGGGGGACAGGGGTATGGCTACACCTTC. This codes for CAISGGQGYGYTF.